This paragraph reports one TCR beta chain. Enrolled through a virtual design, the participants were between about 18 and 100 years of age and came from about two dozen US areas. Recovered Cohort 3 donors showed two negative PCRs, clearance, or symptom resolution. This entry is derived from a study of blood T cell repertoires in COVID-19. This CDR3 spans 13 amino acids. Germline CDR1 SNHLY, CDR2 FYNNEI. With 7 bases removed from V and 3 bases from J, the gap between germline ends came to 13 bases. Methods used by the authors: From reference gene primer amplification, estimates of nucleated cell counts were derived. Clones were sequenced by immunoSEQ multiplex PCR, and TCRdb holds only the in-frame ones, with some missing. The V and J calls and the clone size are those of that table, but D and trimming were determined from the DNA. The repertoire holds 450,000 to 500,000 clones, with 87% as singletons.

Material: PBMCs or T cells enriched from blood (not recorded which). The chain combines TRBV2 with TRBJ2-7, with D maybe TRBD2 (7 bases). The sequence was obtained from a woman aged 18-29 years who had recovered from COVID-19. For the CDR3, the DNA is TGTGCCAGCACCTGGGGGGGCGACTACGAGCAGTACTTC. Residues: CASTWGGDYEQYF. Supplemented by reference TRBV2 and TRBJ2-7, the full variable domain reads EPEVTQTPSHQVTQMGQEVILRCVPISNHLYFYWYRQILGQKVEFLVSFYNNEISEKSEIFDDQFSVERPDGSNFTLKIRSTKLEDSAMYFCASTWGGDYEQYFGPGTRLTVT.